What follows are 18 T cell receptor beta chains derived from one specimen sequenced in a study of T cells in Graves' hyperthyroidism and ophthalmopathy. RNA transcripts gave rise to amplified TCR beta CDR3 regions. In the first-round RT-PCR of the TCR CDR3, the HTBI primer set was used. TCRdb redid the calling of the multiplex PCR reads with MiXCR, one entry per CDR3 protein. The table records about 640,000 distinct CDR3 sequences, 20% of them present only once. Material: blood. Source of these receptors: a man aged 25-45 years with Graves' ophthalmopathy.

Points on this clonotype: One end of the junction does not line up with germline, which may come from a read error. The gene calls are TRBV28 and TRBJ2-3, with 13 bases identical to TRBD2. The CDR3 has 15 amino acids. Germline CDR1 and CDR2: MDHEN and SYDVKM. As DNA, the CDR3 is TGTGTCAGCAGTCCAGGACTAGCGGGAGCAGATACGCAGTATTTT. As protein: CVSSPGLAGADTQYF.

This clonotype has a handful of counts. The chain links TRBV24-1 to TRBJ2-3; 7 bases agree with TRBD2. J lost 0 bases, V lost 9 bases, and 8 bases had no gene match. The CDR3 length is 15 residues. Looked up from germline, CDR1 is KGHDR and CDR2 is SFDVKD. Here the CDR3 DNA reads TGTGCCACCGGTGGGCTAGCGGCTAGCACAGATACGCAGTATTTT. The encoded protein is CATGGLAASTDTQYF.

The sample holds many counts of this clonotype. The chain couples TRBV28 to TRBJ1-5, with D maybe TRBD1 (6 bases). CDR3 size: 14 residues. Germline lookup yields CDR1 MDHEN and CDR2 SYDVKM. The ends were cut back, 2 bases at V and 4 bases at J, with 9 bases in the middle. CDR3 protein: CASSLQGWNQPQHF. CDR3 bases: TGTGCCAGCAGTTTACAGGGGTGGAATCAGCCCCAGCATTTT.

This clonotype was picked up many times. The rearrangement joins TRBV24-1 to TRBJ2-5, with a tentative D call TRBD2 (6 bases). The CDR3 is made up of 16 amino acids. Trimming pared 0 bases from V and 3 bases from J, leaving 13 bases between. CDR1 is KGHDR and CDR2 is SFDVKD in the germline V gene. CDR3 in amino acids: CATSDLADSGKETQYF. As DNA, the CDR3 is TGTGCCACCAGTGATTTGGCGGATAGCGGAAAAGAGACCCAGTACTTC.

This clonotype occurred once. V gene TRBV30 combines with J gene TRBJ2-7; D unresolved. CDR1 and CDR2 (germline): GTSNPN, SVGIG (reference sequence). CDR3 size: 15 residues. Trimming pared 0 bases from V and 0 bases from J, leaving 12 bases between. CDR3 in DNA: TGTGCCTGGAGTGTACTTCAGACGAGCTCCTACGAGCAGTACTTC. Its protein is CAWSVLQTSSYEQYF.

The sample holds many counts of this clonotype. The chain couples TRBV28 to TRBJ2-3; D may be TRBD1 or TRBD2 (5 bases each). Trimming took 3 bases from V and 6 from J, leaving 10 bases between them. This CDR3 has 13 amino acids. Germline values: CDR1 MDHEN, CDR2 SYDVKM. This CDR3 is CASSFLGTDTQYF. CDR3 nucleotides: TGTGCCAGCAGTTTTCTGGGGACGGATACGCAGTATTTT.

As for this clonotype: Just one base apart from a much larger clone, this may be a read error. The V gene is TRBV7-9, the J gene TRBJ2-1; TRBD2 matches 7 bases. The CDR3 runs to 16 residues. From germline, CDR1 is SEHNR and CDR2 FQNEAQ (reference sequence). V was clipped by 3 bases and J by 8 bases; unmatched bases: 13. The chain's CDR3 is CASSFSGKLTHDEQFF. CDR3 nucleotides: TGTGCCAGCAGCTTCAGCGGGAAGCTGACGCACGATGAGCAGTTCTTC.

This clonotype showed up just a few times. A single base separates this from a much larger clone, so it may be a read error. The chain couples TRBV10-3 to TRBJ1-1, with D perhaps TRBD1 (5 bases). CDR3 length equals 15 residues. Germline V lookup: CDR1 ENHRY, CDR2 SYGVKD. The CDR3 loop is CAISEGQGGKTEALF. DNA of the CDR3: TGTGCCATCAGTGAGGGCCAGGGAGGGAAGACTGAAGCTCTCTTT.

This clonotype was seen many times. V is TRBV12-3 or TRBV12-4 and J is TRBJ1-1; D is ambiguous. Trimming pared 6 bases from V and 1 base from J, leaving 9 bases between. The CDR3 extends over 13 amino acids. The CDR3: CASSQRRNTEAFF. In nucleotides, the CDR3 is TGTGCCAGCAGCCAGAGACGGAACACTGAAGCTTTCTTT.

The CDR3 here is CASSEAPGLHYEQYF. The CDR3 DNA reads TGTGCCAGCAGTGAAGCGCCGGGACTCCACTACGAGCAGTACTTC. The chain joins TRBV6-1 to TRBJ2-7; D perhaps matches TRBD2 (6 bases). V gave up 0 bases and J gave up 3 bases, with 12 bases separating them. CDR3 length: 15 residues. Germline CDR1 MNHNS, CDR2 SASEGT.

This clonotype was detected a few times. V and J are TRBV2 and TRBJ2-7; D possibly corresponds to TRBD2 (6 bases). This CDR3 has 15 residues. The germline V and J ends were trimmed by 3 bases and 3 bases, with 15 bases remaining between them. Germline CDR1 SNHLY, CDR2 FYNNEI. CDR3 sequence (DNA): TGTGCCAGCAGTGATCCTTCCTTAGCGGTCTACGAGCAGTACTTC. Its translation is CASSDPSLAVYEQYF.

This chain uses TRBV15 with TRBJ2-1; tentative D call: TRBD2 (5 bases). Germline loops: CDR1 LNHNV, CDR2 YYDKDF (reference sequence). V was clipped by 8 bases and J by 4 bases, with 18 bases between them. The CDR3 length is 15 residues. The CDR3 DNA sequence: TGTGCCACCGCTATTTCGGATCTAGCTTACAATGAGCAGTTCTTC. Protein product: CATAISDLAYNEQFF.

Many counts were recorded for this clonotype. The chain joins TRBV28 to TRBJ2-7; tentatively, D is TRBD1 (6 bases). The CDR3 sequence is 13 residues long. CDR1 is MDHEN, CDR2 SYDVKM, per germline. V was shortened by 7 bases and J by 2 bases, with 12 bases between the two germline ends. The CDR3 DNA is TGTGCCAGCACCCGGGACATCGCCTACGAGCAGTACTTC. Its translation: CASTRDIAYEQYF.

In this sample, this clonotype turned up a few times. V gene TRBV15 combines with J gene TRBJ2-1; D gene ambiguous. CDR1 is LNHNV and CDR2 is YYDKDF in the germline V gene (reference sequence). Trimming removed 0 bases from V and 6 bases from J, with 6 bases in between. The CDR3 runs to 13 residues. The CDR3 sequence is CATSRDLINEQFF. In DNA form, the CDR3 reads TGTGCCACCAGCAGAGATCTCATCAATGAGCAGTTCTTC.

The rearrangement joins TRBV19 to TRBJ2-4; D gene uncertain. The V end lost 1 base, the J end lost 2 bases, and 12 bases lay between the germline ends. The CDR3 is 16 residues long. CDR1 LNHDA and CDR2 SQIVND come from the germline V gene (reference sequence). Written as DNA, the CDR3 is TGTGCCAGTAGTATAGGGGCGTCGGTTCCCAAAAACATTCAGTACTTC. It translates to CASSIGASVPKNIQYF.

This clonotype occurred many times. This rearrangement joins TRBV30 to TRBJ1-5; no reliable D call. The germline gives CDR1 GTSNPN, CDR2 SVGIG (reference sequence). The CDR3 consists of 14 residues. The V end lost 1 base, the J end lost 3 bases, and 10 bases lay between the germline ends. Written as DNA, the CDR3 is TGTGCCTGGAGTGCCGGCGGCTACAATCAGCCCCAGCATTTT. Its protein product is CAWSAGGYNQPQHF.

The table lists this clonotype with many counts. This chain connects TRBV2 to TRBJ2-1; perhaps D is TRBD1 or TRBD2 (5 bases each). The CDR3 has 18 residues. V gave up 2 bases and J gave up 0 bases, with 17 bases separating them. Looked up from germline, CDR1 is SNHLY and CDR2 is FYNNEI. CDR3 in DNA: TGTGCCAGCAGTGAAAATGGGGACCAAGCCTCCTCCTACAATGAGCAGTTCTTC. Amino acid sequence: CASSENGDQASSYNEQFF.

Regarding this clonotype: The CDR3 does not close with the conserved phenylalanine or tryptophan, likely indicating a read error. The chain couples TRBV7-6 to TRBJ2-7; no reliable D call. Germline CDR1 SGHVS, CDR2 FNYEAQ. The germline V and J ends were trimmed by 1 base and 3 bases, with 10 bases remaining between them. The CDR3 totals 14 residues. The CDR3 DNA sequence: TGTGCCAGCAGCTTAGAACAGAAAGGCTACGAGCAGTACCTC. Amino acid sequence: CASSLEQKGYEQYL.